The clone carrying this TCR beta chain was counted a few times. The CDR3 loop spans 15 amino acids. The source of the sample is a study of blood T cell repertoires in COVID-19. As for the study in general: COVID-19 samples collected from the United States, Italy and Spain covered acute and convalescent phases. T cells, B-cell-depleted T cells, or PBMCs supplied cDNA or gDNA.

Original processing notes: How many nucleated cells were present was estimated from reference gene primer amplification. Some clones are missing from TCRdb's copy, which holds only in-frame ones; the method was immunoSEQ multiplex PCR. The DNA gave D and trimming, while V, J and clone size come from that table. The table shows roughly 100,000 clones, with roughly 80% occurring only once. Sequenced sample: peripheral blood. This sequence joins TRBV21-1 and TRBJ2-3; whether TRBD2, the table's D call, matches the DNA was not checked. TRBV21-1 is designated a pseudogene. The sequence was obtained from a man aged 80 or over with active or convalescent COVID-19. As DNA, the CDR3 is TGTGCCGGGAGCCGGGGGGGCTCGCACGCAGATACGCAGTATTTT. It yields the protein CAGSRGGSHADTQYF.